This T cell receptor (beta chain) was observed in a study of cytomegalovirus exposure and HLA in healthy donors. Study-level points and caveats: As a later analysis revealed, the rate of TCR association differed by HLA locus, with DRB1 most and HLA-C fewest. Among CMV-associated TCR beta chains, most appeared HLA-restricted in a later analysis. A later analysis, which compared TCR beta chains of equal frequency, found the HLA-associated ones more clonally expanded.

On this clone: Its antigen is unidentified.

The germline V gene encodes CDR1 MNHNY and CDR2 SVGAGI (reference sequence). The CDR3 extends over 16 amino acids. V shed 4 bases and J 4 bases; nucleotides not matched to a gene: 9. Researchers ran the PCR with 60 Vbeta and 13 Jbeta primers. As originally analysed: In a later analysis, around 12 million of 75 million to 85 million unique beta chains occurred in at least two donors. This table comes from immunoSEQ multiplex PCR, and its TCRdb copy is limited to in-frame clones, with some not included. V and J calls and clone size are copied from that table; D and trimming were computed from the DNA. Found here are 200,000 to 300,000 clones, about 86% of them singletons; the top ten hold less than 9%.

The genes are TRBV6-6 and TRBJ2-1; 8 bases are a match to TRBD1. The sample taken for sequencing was PBMCs. The origin of this receptor is an older woman in good health and CMV-seropositive. CDR3: CASSSTGQAGYNEQFF. The CDR3 DNA reads TGTGCCAGCAGTTCCACGGGACAGGCGGGTTACAATGAGCAGTTCTTC.